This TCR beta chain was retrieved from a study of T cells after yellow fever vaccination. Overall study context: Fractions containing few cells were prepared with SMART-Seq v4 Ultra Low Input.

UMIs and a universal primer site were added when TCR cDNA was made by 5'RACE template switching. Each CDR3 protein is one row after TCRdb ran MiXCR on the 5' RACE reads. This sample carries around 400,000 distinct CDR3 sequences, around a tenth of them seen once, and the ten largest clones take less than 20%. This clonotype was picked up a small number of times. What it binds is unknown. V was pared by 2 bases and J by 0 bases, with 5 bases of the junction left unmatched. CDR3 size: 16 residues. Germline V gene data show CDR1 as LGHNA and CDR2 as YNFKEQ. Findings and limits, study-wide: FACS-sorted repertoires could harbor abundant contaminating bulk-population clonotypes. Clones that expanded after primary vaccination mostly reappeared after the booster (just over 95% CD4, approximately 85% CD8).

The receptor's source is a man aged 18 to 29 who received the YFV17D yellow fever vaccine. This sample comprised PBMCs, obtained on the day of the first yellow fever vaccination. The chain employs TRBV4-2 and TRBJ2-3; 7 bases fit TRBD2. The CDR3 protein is CASSQNAGVSTDTQYF. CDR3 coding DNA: TGTGCCAGCAGCCAAAACGCGGGGGTTAGCACAGATACGCAGTATTTT.